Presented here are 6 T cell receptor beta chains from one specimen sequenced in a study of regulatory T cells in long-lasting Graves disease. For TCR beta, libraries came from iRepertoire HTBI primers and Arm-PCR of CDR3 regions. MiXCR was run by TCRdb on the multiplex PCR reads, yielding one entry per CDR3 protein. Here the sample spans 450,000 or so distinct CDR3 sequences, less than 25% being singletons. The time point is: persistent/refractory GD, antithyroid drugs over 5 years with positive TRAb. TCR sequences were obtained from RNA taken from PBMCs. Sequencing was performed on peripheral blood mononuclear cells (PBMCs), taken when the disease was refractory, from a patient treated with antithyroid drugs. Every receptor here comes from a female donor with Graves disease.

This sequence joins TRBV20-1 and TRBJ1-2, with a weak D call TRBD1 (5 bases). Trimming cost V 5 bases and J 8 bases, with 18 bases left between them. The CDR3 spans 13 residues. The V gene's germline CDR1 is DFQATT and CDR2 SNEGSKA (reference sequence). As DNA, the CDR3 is TGCAGTGCTCGGACATTTAGCTCCAGGGGCTACACCTTC. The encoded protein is CSARTFSSRGYTF.

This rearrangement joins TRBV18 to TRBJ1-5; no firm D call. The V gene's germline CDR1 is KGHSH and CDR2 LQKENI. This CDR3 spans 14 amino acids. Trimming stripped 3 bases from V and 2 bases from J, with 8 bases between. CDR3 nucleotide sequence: TGTGCCAGCTCACCCGAGATGGGCAATCAGCCCCAGCATTTT. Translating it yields CASSPEMGNQPQHF.

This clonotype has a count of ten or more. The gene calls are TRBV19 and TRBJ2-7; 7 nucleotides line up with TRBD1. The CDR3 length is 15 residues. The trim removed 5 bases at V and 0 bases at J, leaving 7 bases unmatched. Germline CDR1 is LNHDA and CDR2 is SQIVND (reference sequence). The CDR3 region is CASSGLRGYSYEQYF. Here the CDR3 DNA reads TGTGCCAGTAGTGGACTCAGGGGGTACTCCTACGAGCAGTACTTC.

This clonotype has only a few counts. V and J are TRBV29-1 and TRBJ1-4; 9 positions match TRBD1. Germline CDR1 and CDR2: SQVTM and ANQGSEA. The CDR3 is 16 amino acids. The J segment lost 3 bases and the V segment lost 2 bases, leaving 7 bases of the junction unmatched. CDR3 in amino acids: CSVEFLGTGSNEKLFF. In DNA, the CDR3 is TGCAGCGTTGAATTTCTCGGGACAGGGTCTAATGAAAAACTGTTTTTT.

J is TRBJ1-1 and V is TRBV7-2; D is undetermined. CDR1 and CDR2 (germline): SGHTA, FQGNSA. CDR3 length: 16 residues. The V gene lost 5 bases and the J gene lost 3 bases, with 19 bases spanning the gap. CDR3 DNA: TGTGCCAGCAGCCTCTCCCCGGCAGCGGGAGACACTGAAGCTTTCTTT. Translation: CASSLSPAAGDTEAFF.

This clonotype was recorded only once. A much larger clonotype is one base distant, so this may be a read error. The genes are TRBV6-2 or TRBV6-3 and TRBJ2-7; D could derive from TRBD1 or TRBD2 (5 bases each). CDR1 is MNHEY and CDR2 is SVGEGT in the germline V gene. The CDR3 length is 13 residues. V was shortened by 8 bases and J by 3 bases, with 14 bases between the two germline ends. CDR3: CASEEAGSYEQYF. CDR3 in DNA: TGTGCCAGCGAAGAGGCAGGGAGCTACGAGCAGTACTTC.